This T cell receptor (beta chain) was sequenced during a study of cytomegalovirus exposure and HLA in healthy donors. Study-wide results and limits: Later analysis identified 15,000 to 20,000 TCR beta sequences associated with HLA alleles, using a false discovery rate threshold of 0.05. With DRB1 most and HLA-C fewest, TCR association rates differed between HLA loci in a later analysis.

PCR amplification relied on 60 Vbeta primers (plus 13 Jbeta primers). Sequencing was performed with immunoSEQ multiplex PCR; in TCRdb, only in-frame clones are kept and a portion is missing. There are approximately 220,000 clones in the sample; over 70% occur only once, and roughly 0.7% lies in the top ten. Trimming cost V 5 bases and J 8 bases; bases outside gene matches: 9. The CDR3 length is 15 residues. The V gene's germline CDR1 is SEHNR and CDR2 FQNEAQ (reference sequence). Of note for this clone: The antigen remains undetermined.

Sequenced sample: PBMCs. This TCR came from a boy aged 2 to 10 in good health and CMV-seronegative. The rearrangement links TRBV7-9 to TRBJ2-1, with TRBD2 matching over 10 bases. CDR3 in amino acids: CASSLQRGGLDEQFF. The CDR3 DNA reads TGTGCCAGCAGCCTTCAGCGGGGGGGCCTCGATGAGCAGTTCTTC.